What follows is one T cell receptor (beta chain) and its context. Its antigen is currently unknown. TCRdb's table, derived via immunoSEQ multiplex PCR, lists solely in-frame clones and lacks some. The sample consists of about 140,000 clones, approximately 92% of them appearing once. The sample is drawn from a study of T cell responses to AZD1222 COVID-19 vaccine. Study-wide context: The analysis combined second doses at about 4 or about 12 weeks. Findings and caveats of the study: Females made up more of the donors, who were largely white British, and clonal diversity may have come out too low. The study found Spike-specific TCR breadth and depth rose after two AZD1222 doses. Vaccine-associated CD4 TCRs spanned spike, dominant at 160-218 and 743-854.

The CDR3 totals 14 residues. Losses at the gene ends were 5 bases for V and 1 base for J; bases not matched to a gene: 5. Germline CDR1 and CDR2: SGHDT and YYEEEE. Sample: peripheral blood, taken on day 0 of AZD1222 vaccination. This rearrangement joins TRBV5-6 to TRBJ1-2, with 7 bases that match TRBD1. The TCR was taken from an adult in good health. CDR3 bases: TGTGCCAGCAGTCGGGACAGCTTTAACTATGGCTACACCTTC. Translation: CASSRDSFNYGYTF.